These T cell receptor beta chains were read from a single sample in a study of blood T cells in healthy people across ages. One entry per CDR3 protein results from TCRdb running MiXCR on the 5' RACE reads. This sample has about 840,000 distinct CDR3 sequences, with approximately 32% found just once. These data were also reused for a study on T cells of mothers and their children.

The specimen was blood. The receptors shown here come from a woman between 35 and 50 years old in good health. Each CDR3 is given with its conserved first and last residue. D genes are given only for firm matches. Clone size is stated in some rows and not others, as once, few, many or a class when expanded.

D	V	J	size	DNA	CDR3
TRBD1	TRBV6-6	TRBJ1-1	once	TGTGCCAGCAGTTACTCGAACCGGGACAGGAACACTGAAGCTTTCTTT	CASSYSNRDRNTEAFF
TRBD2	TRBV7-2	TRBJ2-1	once	TGTGCCAGCAGCTTAGATAGCGGGACTCGCACTACCTACAATGAGCAGTTCTTC	CASSLDSGTRTTYNEQFF
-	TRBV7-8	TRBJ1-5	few	TGTGCCAGCAGCTCAGGGGCGGGGATAGGGAGCAATCAGCCCCAGCATTTT	CASSSGAGIGSNQPQHF
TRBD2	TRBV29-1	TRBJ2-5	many	TGCAGCGTTGCGCGGGGGAGTCAAGAGACCCAGTACTTC	CSVARGSQETQYF
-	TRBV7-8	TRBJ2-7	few	TGTGCCAGCAGGGGGACGGTTTCCTACGAGCAGTACTTC	CASRGTVSYEQYF
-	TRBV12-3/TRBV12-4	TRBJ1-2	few	TGTGCCAGCAGTTCCCGATTAAACAGGGCTTCCTACACCTTC	CASSSRLNRASYTF
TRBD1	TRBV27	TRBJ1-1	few	TGTGCCAGCAGTTGGGGACAGGGGTACACTGAAGCTTTCTTT	CASSWGQGYTEAFF
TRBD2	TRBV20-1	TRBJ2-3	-	TGCAGTGCTACACTAGCGGGAAGCACAGATACGCAGTATTTT	CSATLAGSTDTQYF
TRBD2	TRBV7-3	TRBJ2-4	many	TGTGCCAGCAGCCTATATAGCGGGGGCGGAAAAAACATTCAGTACTTC	CASSLYSGGGKNIQYF
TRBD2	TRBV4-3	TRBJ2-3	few	TGCGCCAGCAGCCAATATTCGGGAGGGTTGACAGATACGCAGTATTTT	CASSQYSGGLTDTQYF
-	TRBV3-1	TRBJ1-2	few	TGTGCCAGCAGCCAGCTGCAGGGAAGGGATGGCTACACCTTC	CASSQLQGRDGYTF
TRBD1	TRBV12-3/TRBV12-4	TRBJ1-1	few	TGTGCCAGCAGTTATTCAGGGGGCGAAGCTTTCTTT	CASSYSGGEAFF
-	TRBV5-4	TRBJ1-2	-	TGTGCCAGCAGCTTGGAGACAGTTGTCACCCTAGTGGGCTACACCTTC	CASSLETVVTLVGYTF
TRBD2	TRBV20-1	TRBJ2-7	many	TGCAGTGCCTTTAGCGGGGTACCGTCCTACGAGCAGTACTTC	CSAFSGVPSYEQYF
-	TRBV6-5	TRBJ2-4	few	TGTGCCAGCAGTTCAAACCGGGACCCTCACCGCATTCAGTACTTC	CASSSNRDPHRIQYF